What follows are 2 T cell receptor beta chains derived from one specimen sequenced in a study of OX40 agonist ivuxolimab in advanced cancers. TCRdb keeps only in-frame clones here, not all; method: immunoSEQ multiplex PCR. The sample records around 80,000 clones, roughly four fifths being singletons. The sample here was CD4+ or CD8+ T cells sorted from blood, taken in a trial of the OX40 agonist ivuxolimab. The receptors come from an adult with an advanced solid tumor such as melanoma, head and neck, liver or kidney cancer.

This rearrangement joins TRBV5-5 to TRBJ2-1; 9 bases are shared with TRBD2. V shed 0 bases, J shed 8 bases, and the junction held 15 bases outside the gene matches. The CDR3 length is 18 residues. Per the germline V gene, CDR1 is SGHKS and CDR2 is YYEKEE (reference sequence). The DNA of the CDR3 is TGTGCCAGCAGCTTGGCGGCGGGAGGGCCTCCCCCCGCCTATGAGCAGTTCTTC. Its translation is CASSLAAGGPPPAYEQFF.

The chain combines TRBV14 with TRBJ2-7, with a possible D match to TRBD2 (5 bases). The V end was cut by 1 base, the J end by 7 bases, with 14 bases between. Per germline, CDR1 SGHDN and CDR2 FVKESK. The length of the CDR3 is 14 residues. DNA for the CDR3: TGTGCCAGCAGCCAAGTAACCGAGGGTGGAGAGCAGTACTTC. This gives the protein CASSQVTEGGEQYF.